This T cell receptor (beta chain) comes out of a study of blood T cell repertoires in COVID-19. Study at large: The cDNA or gDNA used as material had been derived from T cells, B-cell-depleted T cells, or PBMCs.

The length of the CDR3 is 17 residues. Trimming removed 2 bases at V and 0 bases at J, with 14 bases between. CDR1 is LNHDA and CDR2 is SQIVND in the germline V gene (reference sequence). Assay used: immunoSEQ multiplex PCR; TCRdb lists only in-frame clones, some missing. The sample carries around 250,000 clones, about 83% recorded once. This clone was detected a few times. The specimen was peripheral blood. This clonotype was sampled from an elderly man with acute or convalescent COVID-19. This chain uses TRBV19 with TRBJ1-3; D unclear. The CDR3 region has the DNA TGTGCCAGTAGTATACTCCCCAGAGCGAACTCTGGAAACACCATATATTTT. Residues: CASSILPRANSGNTIYF.